This T cell receptor beta chain was documented in a study of shared clonotypes between healthy human individuals. Background on the study: The donors, two women and three men, were aged 18 to 49.

Measured with immunoSEQ multiplex PCR; TCRdb has only the in-frame clones, and not every one. The sample lists 2 million or so clones; about 95% were seen once. Details on this clone: Its cognate antigen is unknown.

Only CD45RO-negative cells positively selected for CCR7 counted as naive CD8 cells, so terminally differentiated effector memory CD45RA+ cells were excluded. Trimming took 2 bases from V and 5 from J; bases not matched to a gene: 4. CDR1 and CDR2 from the germline V gene are SGDLS and YYNGEE. The CDR3 contains 15 residues. Study conclusions and caveats: Generally, naive subsets came out with larger estimated richness than memory subsets.

V gene TRBV9 combines with J gene TRBJ2-5; the match to TRBD2 covers 12 bases. Sequenced: naive CD8+ T cells sorted from blood. The sequence was collected from a man between 18 and 35 years old in good health. In DNA form, the CDR3 reads TGTGCCAGCAGCGTCTCTAGCGGGGGGGCCGAGACCCAGTACTTC. Residues: CASSVSSGGAETQYF.